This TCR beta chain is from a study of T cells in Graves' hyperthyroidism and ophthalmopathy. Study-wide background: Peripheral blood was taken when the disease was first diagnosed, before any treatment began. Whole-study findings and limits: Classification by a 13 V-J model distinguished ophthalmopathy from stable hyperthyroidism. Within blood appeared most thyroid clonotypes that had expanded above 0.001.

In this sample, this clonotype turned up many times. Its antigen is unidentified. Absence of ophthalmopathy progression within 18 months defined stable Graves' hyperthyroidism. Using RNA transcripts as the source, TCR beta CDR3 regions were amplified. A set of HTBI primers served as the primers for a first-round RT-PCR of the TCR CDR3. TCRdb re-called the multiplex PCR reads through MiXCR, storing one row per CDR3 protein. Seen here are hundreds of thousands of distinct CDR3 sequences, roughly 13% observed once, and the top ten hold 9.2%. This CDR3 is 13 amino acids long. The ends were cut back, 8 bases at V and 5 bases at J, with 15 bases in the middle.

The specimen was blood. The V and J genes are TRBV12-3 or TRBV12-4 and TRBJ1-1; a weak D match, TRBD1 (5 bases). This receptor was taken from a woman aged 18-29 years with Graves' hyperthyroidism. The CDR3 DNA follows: TGTGCCAGCGGGGGGGGGGTAAGGACTGAAGCTTTCTTT. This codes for CASGGGVRTEAFF.